The T cell receptor beta chain under discussion was sequenced for a study of T-cell reconstitution after alpha-beta-depleted transplantation in children (dated by TCRdb to 2016 to 2018). Regarding the complete study: Using TCR repertoire profiling, the study quantitatively followed how T-cell immune reconstitution unfolded in children after TCRalphabeta/CD19-depleted allogeneic hematopoietic cell transplantation.

This clonotype was seen many times. This receptor's antigen is unknown. Per-base quality was not reported, and no clone a single base away is much larger than it. The treatment or condition label, as the study defines it: allogeneic hematopoietic cell transplantation with graft depleted of TCRalphabeta T cells and CD19 B cells. Transplant recipients were children who received TCRalphabeta/CD19-depleted allogeneic hematopoietic cell grafts. Library method: PCR. The sequencer was an Illumina HiSeq 2500. TCR library preparation used molecular barcoding, with unique molecular identifiers applied to normalize quantification of the TCRbeta repertoire. Using fastp at Q25 and MiXCR, TCRdb reprocessed the public reads and kept productive beta chains. Rows are combined by CDR3 protein, so each entry shows the most common genes and DNA. The sample data list about 980,000 distinct CDR3 sequences, and under 30% of these were observed just once. Jointly, the top ten make up about 28% of the sample.

Beyond this particular receptor, the publication reports: Over subsequent months, a decline in hyperexpanded clone frequencies was noted, and after one year, T-cell counts and TCRbeta diversity were mostly ascribed to newly produced T cells. In some patients, high TCRbeta diversity at day 60 was attributed to recipient T cells and intrathymic progenitors that had survived conditioning. Apparently early alphabetaT-cell count recovery about two months after transplant reportedly relied on only several hundred rapidly expanded clones derived from non-depleted graft cells.

The source of this sequence is a boy younger than two who had a stem cell transplant for SCID, so the T cells may come from the graft donor. This specimen was PBMCs, mostly from graft donor cells, taken 360 days after TCRalphabeta/CD19-depleted stem cell transplant.

The nucleotide sequence reads TGCAGCGCGATTGGTGGGCAGAAGGGATCCTACGAGCAGTACTTC. It translates as CSAIGGQKGSYEQYF. The chain joins TRBV29-1 to TRBJ2-7; no D gene can be assigned with confidence. The germline V gene sets CDR1 to SQVTM and CDR2 to ANQGSEA. The CDR3 measures 15 amino acids from cysteine to phenylalanine. Only the CDR3 part of the read is kept: 45 bases, read in frame from the first base. V loses 7 bases, J loses 1 base, and the germline ends lie 20 bases apart.